This TCR beta chain was recovered during a study of draining lymph node invasion in breast cancer (dated by TCRdb to 2019 to 2021). Background for the entire study: Across breast cancer tissues, a separate targeted assay used bulk TCR-beta CDR3 sequencing to compare sorted memory regulatory T cells with memory conventional CD4 T cells. The separate targeted TCR sequencing covered lymph nodes from roughly five patients, with primary tumors sequenced for three of those patients. Matched non-invaded and tumor-invaded tumor-draining lymph nodes plus the primary tumor were contributed by each patient, with both Treg and Tconv subsets profiled.

Results the study describes overall, beyond this receptor: The tumor top-100 clone tracking analysis could be carried out in only a couple of patients. TCRs shared between the Treg and Tconv subsets were viewed as suggestive of, but not proof of, a common clonal origin. Per tissue, roughly 13-25% of Treg TCRs were found to be shared with Tconvs, and this sharing was interpreted as suggesting peripheral Treg induction. The data could not resolve whether Treg conversion took place in a given organ or whether converted Tregs recirculated between nodes and tumor. In the targeted TCR-seq data, Tregs appeared more clonally expanded than Tconvs in all tissues, and both subsets were less diverse in tumor than lymph nodes. Detection of some of the top 100 tumor clones in both invaded and non-invaded nodes suggests recirculation between tumor and draining nodes.

For memory conventional CD4 T cells, the sort was based on CD4+ CD45RA- CD25- cells. Before staining and sorting, a Miltenyi Pan T Cell isolation kit was used to pre-enrich the T cells. Immunohistochemistry for estrogen receptor, progesterone receptor, HER2 and Ki-67 was used to characterize the primary tumors. Within a few hours after surgery, fresh surgical tissue was processed by cutting the tissue into small fragments. The tissue fragments were enzymatically digested with Liberase TL plus DNase for about 20 minutes and then passed through a 40-micrometer strainer. After DAPI live/dead staining, cells were sorted on a BD FACS Aria II, reaching roughly 96-99% purity. Sorted cells were lysed in TCL buffer and RNA was purified with a Norgen Single Cell RNA purification kit including DNase treatment. The library came from bulk RNA-seq. The data were produced on an Illumina HiSeq 2500. The original pipeline was this. For the separate targeted TCR-seq dataset, CDR3 sequences were extracted and quantified from raw reads using MiXCR version 2.1.5 with default parameters. In the separate targeted TCR-seq dataset, TCR-beta clones were defined by the combination of V gene, J gene and CDR3 sequence. The separate targeted TCR-seq dataset was filtered by first dropping clones with fewer than three counts and then keeping only the 90% most strongly expressed clones in each sample. In the separate targeted TCR-seq dataset, Treg-Tconv overlap was calculated per tissue as the number of shared clones divided by the total number of Treg clones, multiplied by 100. TCRdb's own reprocessing of the public reads used fastp at Q25 and MiXCR and kept productive beta chains. CDR3 protein sequences are deduplicated, and each keeps its most common genes and DNA. V and J calls and clone size were set by TCRdb, not the authors. The table for this sample lists approximately 780 distinct CDR3 sequences; 68% of them were counted only once. The leading ten clones occupy around 38% of the sample.

Including the terminal cysteine and phenylalanine, the CDR3 comprises 15 residues. Only the CDR3 portion is preserved as DNA: 45 bases, with reading frame beginning at the first base. The V end gives up 7 bases and the J end 3 bases, leaving 7 bases in the junction not matched to a gene. For CDR1 and CDR2, the germline V gene lists MNHEY and SVGAGI. About this clonotype itself: Its antigen has not been determined. Base quality data are lacking; no much larger clone is found one base away.

This receptor was identified in a female donor with luminal breast cancer. Recombination connected TRBV6-5 to TRBJ2-4; TRBD1 lines up with 9 middle nucleotides. The sequenced sample consisted of sorted memory CD4+ effector T cells from the tumor. Read against the paper, the sample's cell subset or site label means: CD45RA-negative sorted CD4+ T cells (memory Tconv or effector/memory Treg). In nucleotides, the sequence is TGTGCCAGCACTTCCCGGGACAGGGACAAAAACATTCAGTACTTC. Its coded protein is CASTSRDRDKNIQYF.